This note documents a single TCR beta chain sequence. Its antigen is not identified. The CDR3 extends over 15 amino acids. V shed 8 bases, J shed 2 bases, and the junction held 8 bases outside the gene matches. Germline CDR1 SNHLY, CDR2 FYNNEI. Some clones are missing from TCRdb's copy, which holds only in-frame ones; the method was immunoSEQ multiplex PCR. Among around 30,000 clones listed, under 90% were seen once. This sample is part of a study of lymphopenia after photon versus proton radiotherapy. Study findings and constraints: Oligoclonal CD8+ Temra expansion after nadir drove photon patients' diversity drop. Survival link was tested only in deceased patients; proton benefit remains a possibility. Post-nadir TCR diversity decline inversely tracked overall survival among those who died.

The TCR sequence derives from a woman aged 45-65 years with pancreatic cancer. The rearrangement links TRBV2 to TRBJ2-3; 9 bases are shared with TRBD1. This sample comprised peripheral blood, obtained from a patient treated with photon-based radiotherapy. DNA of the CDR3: TGTGCCAGCGCCCCGGGACAGGGAGCCACAGATACGCAGTATTTT. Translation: CASAPGQGATDTQYF.